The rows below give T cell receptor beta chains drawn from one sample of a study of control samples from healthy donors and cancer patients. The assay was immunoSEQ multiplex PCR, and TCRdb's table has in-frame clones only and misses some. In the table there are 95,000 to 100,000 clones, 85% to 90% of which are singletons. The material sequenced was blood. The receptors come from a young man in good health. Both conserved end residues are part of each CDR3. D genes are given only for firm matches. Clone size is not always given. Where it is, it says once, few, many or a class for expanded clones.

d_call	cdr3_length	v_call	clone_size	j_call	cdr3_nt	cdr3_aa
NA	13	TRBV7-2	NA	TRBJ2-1	TGTGCCAGCAGCTTCAGTCCGGGGAATGAGCAGTTCTTC	CASSFSPGNEQFF
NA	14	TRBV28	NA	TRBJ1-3	TGTGCCAGCAAGGGGGGGCCGGCTGGAAACACCATATATTTT	CASKGGPAGNTIYF
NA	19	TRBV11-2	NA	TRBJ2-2	TGTGCCAGCAGCTTAGATCGGGGTAGGGGGACACAGAACACCGGGGAGCTGTTTTTT	CASSLDRGRGTQNTGELFF
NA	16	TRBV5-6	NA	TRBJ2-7	TGTGCCAGCAGCAATGTTTGGGGGGCGCAAATCTACGAGCAGTACTTC	CASSNVWGAQIYEQYF
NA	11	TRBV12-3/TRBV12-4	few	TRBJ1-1	TGTGCCAGCTCAGGGCTTACTGAAGCTTTCTTT	CASSGLTEAFF
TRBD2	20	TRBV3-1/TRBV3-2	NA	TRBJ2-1	TGTGCCAGCAGCCAATTGTCACTAGCCCCGGGACTAGCGCCCTTCAATGAGCAGTTCTTC	CASSQLSLAPGLAPFNEQFF
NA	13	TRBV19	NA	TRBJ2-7	TGTGCCAGTAGTATCTTACAGGGAAACGAGCAGTACTTC	CASSILQGNEQYF
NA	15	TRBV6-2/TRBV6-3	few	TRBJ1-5	TGTGCCAGCAGCACGGACCCTATAGGCAATCAGCCCCAGCATTTT	CASSTDPIGNQPQHF
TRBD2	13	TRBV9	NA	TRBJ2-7	TGTGCCAGCAGCCCTGGGACTAGCTACGAGCAGTACTTC	CASSPGTSYEQYF
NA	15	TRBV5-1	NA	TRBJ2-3	TGCGCCAGCAGCTGGGCAGGGAATCCCACAGATACGCAGTATTTT	CASSWAGNPTDTQYF
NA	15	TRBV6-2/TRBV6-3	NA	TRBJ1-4	TGTGCCAGCAGACCTCGACAGAACCATAATGAAAAACTGTTTTTT	CASRPRQNHNEKLFF
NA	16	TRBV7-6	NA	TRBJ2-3	TGTGCCAGCAGCTTAGGGGCTAGGGGCGGCACAGATACGCAGTATTTT	CASSLGARGGTDTQYF
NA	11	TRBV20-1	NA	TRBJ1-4	TGCAGTGCTATTCTTGGTGAAAAACTGTTTTTT	CSAILGEKLFF
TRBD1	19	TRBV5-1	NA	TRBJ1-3	TGCGCCAGCAGCCAAGTCCCGGGACAGGGGACGAGCTCTGGAAACACCATATATTTT	CASSQVPGQGTSSGNTIYF
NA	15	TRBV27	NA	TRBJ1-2	TGTGCCAGCAGTACTAACAGGGAGGGTGGCTATGGCTACACCTTC	CASSTNREGGYGYTF
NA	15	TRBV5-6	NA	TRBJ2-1	TGTGCCAGCAGCTTGGGGGGGAGCTCCTACAATGAGCAGTTCTTC	CASSLGGSSYNEQFF
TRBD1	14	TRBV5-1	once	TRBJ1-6	TGCGCCAGCAGGTTGGGACAGGATAATTCACCCCTCCACTTT	CASRLGQDNSPLHF
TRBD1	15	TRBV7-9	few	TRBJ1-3	TGTGCCAGCCAGACAGGGCTTACCTCTGGAAACACCATATATTTT	CASQTGLTSGNTIYF
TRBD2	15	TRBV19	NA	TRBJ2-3	TGTGCCAGTAGTATAGGTAGCGGGGGCACAGATACGCAGTATTTT	CASSIGSGGTDTQYF
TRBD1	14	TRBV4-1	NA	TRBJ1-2	TGCGCCAGCAGAAGACAGGGGACTAACTATGGCTACACCTTC	CASRRQGTNYGYTF
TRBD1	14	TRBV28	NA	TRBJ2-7	TGTGCCAGCAGTTTTGCAGGGACAGGTAACGAGCAGTACTTC	CASSFAGTGNEQYF
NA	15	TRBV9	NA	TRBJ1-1	TGTGCCAGCAGCGTAGGGGCAGGGCCGGACGCTGAAGCTTTCTTT	CASSVGAGPDAEAFF
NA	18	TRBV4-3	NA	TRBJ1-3	TGCGCCAGCAGCCAAGATCATGCAACAGCATACTCTGGAAACACCATATATTTT	CASSQDHATAYSGNTIYF
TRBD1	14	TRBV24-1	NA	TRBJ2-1	TGTGCCACCAGACCGGGACAGGGCCCTAATGAGCAGTTCTTC	CATRPGQGPNEQFF
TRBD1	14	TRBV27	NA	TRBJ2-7	TGTGCCAGCAGACCCATGGGACAGGGGGACGAGCAGTACTTC	CASRPMGQGDEQYF
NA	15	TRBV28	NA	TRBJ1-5	TGTGCCAGCAGGCTCCGGGACGCTAGGAGTCAGCCCCAGCATTTT	CASRLRDARSQPQHF
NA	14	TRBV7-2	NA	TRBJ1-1	TGTGCCAGCAGCCCCGGGGGGATCAACACTGAAGCTTTCTTT	CASSPGGINTEAFF
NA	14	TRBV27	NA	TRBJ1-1	TGTGCCAGCAGTAACCGGACAGCGAACACTGAAGCTTTCTTT	CASSNRTANTEAFF
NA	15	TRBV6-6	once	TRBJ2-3	TGTGCCAGCAGTTACACTGGACTGGTAACAGATACGCAGTATTTT	CASSYTGLVTDTQYF
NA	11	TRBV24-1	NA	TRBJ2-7	TGTGCCACCAGTGACGGGTACGAGCAGTACTTC	CATSDGYEQYF
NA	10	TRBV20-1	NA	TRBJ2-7	TGCAGTGCTAGAGGAGCGGTGCAGTACTTC	CSARGAVQYF
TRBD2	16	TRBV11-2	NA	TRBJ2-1	TGTGCCAGCAGCTTAGCTCCGGGACTAGCGGGAGGTTTGGCGTTCTTC	CASSLAPGLAGGLAFF
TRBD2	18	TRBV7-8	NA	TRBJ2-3	TGTGCCAGCAGCTTAAGGGGGGGACTAGCGGGGCCCACAGATACGCAGTATTTT	CASSLRGGLAGPTDTQYF